This T cell receptor beta chain emerged from a study of blood T cell repertoires in COVID-19 (dated by TCRdb to about 2020). A note on the overall study: The collaborator samples originated in the United States, Italy and Spain and spanned the acute and convalescent phases of COVID-19. The prospective study material was composed of cDNA or gDNA derived from T cells, B-cell-depleted T cells, or PBMCs. Nearly every sample came with metadata listing a de-identified subject ID, COVID-19 status, age in years and sex. The repertoires were released in a freely available public database intended as a resource for research on the immune response to SARS-CoV-2. The samples were drawn from two sources: the first 160 participants of the ongoing ImmuneRACE study, and 1,000 to 1,500 subjects contributed by 6 global collaborators. HLA class I and class II types, where available, came from metadata supplied by the sample provider rather than from assay-based typing. Subjects who had been exposed to COVID-19, were actively infected with it, or had recovered from it provided the deeply sampled blood TCRbeta repertoires that made up the dataset.

CDR1 and CDR2 are read off the germline V gene (reference sequence) as LNHDA and SQIVND. V has 6 bases trimmed and J has 5 bases trimmed; junction bases matching no gene number 11. The CDR3 spans 16 residues, from the cysteine through the phenylalanine. Only CDR3 DNA remains: 48 bases, in frame from the first base. About this clone: No cognate antigen has been identified for it. Within one base of it there is no much larger clone, and no base qualities were kept.

TCRbeta CDR3 regions were amplified from genomic DNA by means of the immunoSEQ Assay, a bias-controlled multiplex PCR. As for how the authors treated the data: Nucleated cell counts per sample were estimated from amplification of reference gene primers within the assay. To quantify the absolute abundance of each unique TCRbeta CDR3 rearrangement, sequence reads were collapsed and filtered. For each sample, productive Simpson clonality was calculated by taking the square root of Simpson's diversity index across productive rearrangements. Not all clones reach the TCRdb copy of this immuneACCESS table, which keeps in-frame sequences only. Checked studies attribute under half of the gap to unresolved V genes and leave the rest unexplained. The V and J calls and clone size are taken from that table; D and trimming were inferred from the DNA. The table for this sample lists about 170,000 clones; about 88% of them were counted only once. The ten largest make up 2% to 2.5% of the sample.

Points the paper makes about the study in general: The amount of clinical and demographic metadata varied by source and participant and was provided uncurated.

A second Seattle source provided samples from volunteer blood donors who had recovered from COVID-19. Collaborating institutions collected whole blood in K2EDTA tubes following their own protocols. For TCRbeta analysis, collaborators shipped samples as frozen whole blood, isolated PBMCs, or DNA extracted from either of those sample types. The sequencing input was peripheral blood. The origin of this receptor is a man aged 50-60 years who had recovered from COVID-19. The chain uses TRBV19 and TRBJ2-5, and 11 junctional nucleotides match TRBD2. The CDR3 is CASSKGLAGGAETQYF. The sequence in DNA is TGTGCCAGTAGCAAAGGACTAGCGGGCGGTGCGGAGACCCAGTACTTC.